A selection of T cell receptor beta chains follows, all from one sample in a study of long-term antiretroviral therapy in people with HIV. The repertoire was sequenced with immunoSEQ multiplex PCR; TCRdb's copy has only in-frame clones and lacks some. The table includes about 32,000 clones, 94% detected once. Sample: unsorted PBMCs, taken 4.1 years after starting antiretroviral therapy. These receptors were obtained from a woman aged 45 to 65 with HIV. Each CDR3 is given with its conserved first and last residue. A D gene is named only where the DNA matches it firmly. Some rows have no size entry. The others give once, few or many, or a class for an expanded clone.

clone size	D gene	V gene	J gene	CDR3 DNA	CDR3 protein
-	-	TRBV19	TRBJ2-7	TGTGCCAGTAGTTCCCGCACAGGGTCCCACGAGCAGTACTTC	CASSSRTGSHEQYF
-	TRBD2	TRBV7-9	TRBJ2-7	TGTGCCAGCAGCTTTGTGCTTAAATCGGCGGGAGGGGTCTACGAGCAGTACTTC	CASSFVLKSAGGVYEQYF
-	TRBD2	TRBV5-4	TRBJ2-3	TGTGCCAGCAGCTTGGGACTAGCGGGGGATACGCAGTATTTT	CASSLGLAGDTQYF
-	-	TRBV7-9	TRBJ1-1	TGTGCCAGCAGCTTACGGGAAGAAGCTTTCTTT	CASSLREEAFF
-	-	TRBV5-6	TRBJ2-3	TGTGCCAGCAGCTCCCCTCGGAGGGGGGGCGCAGATACGCAGTATTTT	CASSSPRRGGADTQYF
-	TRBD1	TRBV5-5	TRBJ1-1	TGTGCCAGCAGCTACCAGGGGGGAAACACTGAAGCTTTCTTT	CASSYQGGNTEAFF
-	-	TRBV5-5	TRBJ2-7	TGTGCCAGCAGCTTGGAAAGGGGGACCTACGAGCAGTACTTC	CASSLERGTYEQYF
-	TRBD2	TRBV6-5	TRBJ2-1	TGTGCCAGCAGTTACCCGTGGGCGGGGGGGCACAATGAGCAGTTCTTC	CASSYPWAGGHNEQFF
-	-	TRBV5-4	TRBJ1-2	TGTGCCAGCAGCTTGGCCGGGGGTCTTGGTATGCGGTACACCTTC	CASSLAGGLGMRYTF
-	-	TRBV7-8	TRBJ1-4	TGTGCCAGCAGCTTAGCGTGGCATCACCTTGAAAAACTGTTTTTT	CASSLAWHHLEKLFF
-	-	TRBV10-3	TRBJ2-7	TGTGCCATCAGTGAGTCCGGACTGGCGAGGGAGCAGTACTTC	CAISESGLAREQYF
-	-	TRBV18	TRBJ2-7	TGTGCCAGCTCACCACGGACCGACTCCTACGAGCAGTACTTC	CASSPRTDSYEQYF
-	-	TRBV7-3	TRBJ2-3	TGTGCCAGCAGCTTAACTCGACTGGCCACAGATACGCAGTATTTT	CASSLTRLATDTQYF
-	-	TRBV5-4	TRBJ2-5	TGTGCCAGCAGCTTGCAGTTAGCGGCTCAAGAGACCCAGTACTTC	CASSLQLAAQETQYF
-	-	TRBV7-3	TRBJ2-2	TGTGCCAGCAGCTTTCAAGCGACAGGATCGAACACCGGGGAGCTGTTTTTT	CASSFQATGSNTGELFF
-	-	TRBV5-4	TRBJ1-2	TGTGCCAGCAGCTTCCCTCATCTACAGGGAAGTGGCTACACCTTC	CASSFPHLQGSGYTF
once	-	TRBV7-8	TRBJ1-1	TGTGCCAGCAGCTTTCGGGAGTTGAACACTGAAGCTTTCTTT	CASSFRELNTEAFF
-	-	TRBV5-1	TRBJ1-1	TGCGCCAGCAGCTCCAGGGGAGGGTACACTGAAGCTTTCTTT	CASSSRGGYTEAFF
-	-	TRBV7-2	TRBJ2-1	TGTGCCAGCAGCTTAAATGGGGGGTACAATGAGCAGTTCTTC	CASSLNGGYNEQFF
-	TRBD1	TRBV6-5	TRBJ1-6	TGTGCCAGCAGACATCGGGACAGGGGGGGTCCCCTCCACTTT	CASRHRDRGGPLHF
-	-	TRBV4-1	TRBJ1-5	TGCGCCAGCAGCCAAGGACAATTTCAGCCCCAGCATTTT	CASSQGQFQPQHF
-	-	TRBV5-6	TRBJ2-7	TGTGCCAGCAGCTTCAGGGGTAGCTCCTACGAGCAGTACTTC	CASSFRGSSYEQYF
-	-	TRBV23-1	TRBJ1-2	TGCGCCAGCAGTCAATCCCCCGTCCCCCAAAAGGACTATGGCTACACCTTC	CASSQSPVPQKDYGYTF
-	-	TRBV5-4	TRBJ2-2	TGTGCCAGCAGCTTGAAGGCGGGGGCCCGGAACACCGGGGAGCTGTTTTTT	CASSLKAGARNTGELFF
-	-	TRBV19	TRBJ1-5	TGTGCCAGTAGTATAGATCGGGATCAGCCCCAGCATTTT	CASSIDRDQPQHF
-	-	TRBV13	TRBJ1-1	TGTGCCAGCAGCTTACAGGGCGCGAACACTGAAGCTTTCTTT	CASSLQGANTEAFF
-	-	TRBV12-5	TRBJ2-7	TGTGCTAGTGGTTTAGGGTACGAGCAGTACTTC	CASGLGYEQYF
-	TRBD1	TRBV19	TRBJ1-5	TGTGCCAGTAGTCTCCGGGACAGGACCCTTAGCAATCAGCCCCAGCATTTT	CASSLRDRTLSNQPQHF
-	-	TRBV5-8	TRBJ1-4	TGTGCCAGCAGCTTCACTGGGGTTACTAATGAAAAACTGTTTTTT	CASSFTGVTNEKLFF
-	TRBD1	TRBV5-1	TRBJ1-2	TGCGCCAGCAGCTTCGGACAGGCTGCCTATGGCTACACCTTC	CASSFGQAAYGYTF
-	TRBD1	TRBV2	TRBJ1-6	TGTGCCAGCTATTCTTTGGGACAGGGAAATTCACCCCTCCACTTT	CASYSLGQGNSPLHF
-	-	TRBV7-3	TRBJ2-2	TGTGCCAGCAGTTACCCAAACACCGGGGAGCTGTTTTTT	CASSYPNTGELFF
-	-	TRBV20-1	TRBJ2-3	TGCAGTGCTACTGCCCCCGGTACGCAGTATTTT	CSATAPGTQYF
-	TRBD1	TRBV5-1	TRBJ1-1	TGCGCCAGCAGCTCCCGGGACAGGGGTTCCCTTGGGACTGAAGCTTTCTTT	CASSSRDRGSLGTEAFF
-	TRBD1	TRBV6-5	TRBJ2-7	TGTGCCATCAGCCCGGGACAGGGTTACGAGCAGTACTTC	CAISPGQGYEQYF
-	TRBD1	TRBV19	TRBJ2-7	TGTGCCAGTAGTTTTACGACAGGGGTTTCCTACGAGCAGTACTTC	CASSFTTGVSYEQYF
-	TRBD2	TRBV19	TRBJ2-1	TGTGCCAGCGCCCTAGCGGGGAAATACAATGAGCAGTTCTTC	CASALAGKYNEQFF
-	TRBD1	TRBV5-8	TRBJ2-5	TGTGCCAGCAGCACGACAGGGTCGGGGGAGACCCAGTACTTC	CASSTTGSGETQYF
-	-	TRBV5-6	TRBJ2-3	TGTGCCAGCAGCCTCGCCACCCCGGAAAGGTCCACAGATACGCAGTATTTT	CASSLATPERSTDTQYF
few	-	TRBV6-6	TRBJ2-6	TGTGCCAGCATAAATTATAAGGCTGGGGCCAACGTCCTGACTTTC	CASINYKAGANVLTF
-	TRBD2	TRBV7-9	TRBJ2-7	TGTGCCAGCAGCTCATCGGGACTAGAGGTTGAGCAGTACTTC	CASSSSGLEVEQYF
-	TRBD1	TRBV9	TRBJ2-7	TGTGCCAGCAGAAGGGACAGGAACTCCTACGAGCAGTACTTC	CASRRDRNSYEQYF
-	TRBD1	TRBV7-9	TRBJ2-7	TGTGCCAGCAGCTTGACAGGGGTCTCCTACGAGCAGTACTTC	CASSLTGVSYEQYF
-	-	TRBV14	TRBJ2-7	TGTGCCAGCAGCCAAGGGCAATACGAGCAGTACTTC	CASSQGQYEQYF
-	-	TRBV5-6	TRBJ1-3	TGTGCCAGCAGCCCTAACTCTGGAAACACCATATATTTT	CASSPNSGNTIYF
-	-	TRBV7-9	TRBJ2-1	TGTGCCAGCAGCTTAGTCGCCTCCAATGAGCAGTTCTTC	CASSLVASNEQFF
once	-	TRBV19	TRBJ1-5	TGTGCCAGTAGTATTTATGGTCAGCCCCAGCATTTT	CASSIYGQPQHF
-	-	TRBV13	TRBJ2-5	TGTGCCAGCAGCCCACAGCTGGCGGTGCAAGAGACCCAGTACTTC	CASSPQLAVQETQYF
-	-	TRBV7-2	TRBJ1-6	TGTGCCAGCAGCTTAGTCAATTCACCCCTCCACTTT	CASSLVNSPLHF
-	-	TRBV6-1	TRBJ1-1	TGTGCCAGCAGTAAAGACGAGTCGCCAATAAACACTGAAGCTTTCTTT	CASSKDESPINTEAFF